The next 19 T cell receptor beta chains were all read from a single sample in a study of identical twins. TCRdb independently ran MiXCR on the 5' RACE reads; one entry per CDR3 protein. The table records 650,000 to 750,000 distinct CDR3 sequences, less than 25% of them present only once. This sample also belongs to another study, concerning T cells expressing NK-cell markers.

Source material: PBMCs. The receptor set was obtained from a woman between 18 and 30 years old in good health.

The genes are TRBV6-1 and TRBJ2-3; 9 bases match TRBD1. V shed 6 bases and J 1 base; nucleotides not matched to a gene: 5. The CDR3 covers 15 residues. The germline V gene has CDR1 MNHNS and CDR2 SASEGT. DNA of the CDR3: TGTGCCAGCAGGGGACGACAGGGGGGCACAGATACGCAGTATTTT. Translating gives CASRGRQGGTDTQYF.

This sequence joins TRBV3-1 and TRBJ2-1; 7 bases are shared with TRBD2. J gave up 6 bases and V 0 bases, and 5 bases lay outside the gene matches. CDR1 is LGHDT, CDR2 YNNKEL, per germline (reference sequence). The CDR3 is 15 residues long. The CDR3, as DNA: TGTGCCAGCAGCCAAGATGGGGGAGGGTTCAATGAGCAGTTCTTC. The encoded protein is CASSQDGGGFNEQFF.

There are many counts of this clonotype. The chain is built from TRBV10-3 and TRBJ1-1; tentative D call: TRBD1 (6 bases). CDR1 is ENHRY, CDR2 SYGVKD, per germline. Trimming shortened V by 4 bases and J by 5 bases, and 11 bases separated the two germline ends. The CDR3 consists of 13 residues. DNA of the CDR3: TGTGCCATCAGTGGCGCAACAGGGACTGAAGCTTTCTTT. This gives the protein CAISGATGTEAFF.

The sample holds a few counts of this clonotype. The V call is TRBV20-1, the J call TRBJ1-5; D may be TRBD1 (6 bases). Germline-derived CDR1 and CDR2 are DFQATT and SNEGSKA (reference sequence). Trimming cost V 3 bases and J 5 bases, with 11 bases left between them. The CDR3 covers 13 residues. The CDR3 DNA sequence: TGCAGTGCTAGGGACAGCCCTTATCAGCCCCAGCATTTT. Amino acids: CSARDSPYQPQHF.

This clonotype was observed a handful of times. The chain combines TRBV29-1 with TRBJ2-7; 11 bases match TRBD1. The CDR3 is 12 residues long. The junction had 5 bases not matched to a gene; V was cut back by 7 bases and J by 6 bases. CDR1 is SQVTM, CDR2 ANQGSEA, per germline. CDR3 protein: CSGTGTGGEQYF. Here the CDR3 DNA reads TGCAGCGGTACCGGGACAGGGGGCGAGCAGTACTTC.

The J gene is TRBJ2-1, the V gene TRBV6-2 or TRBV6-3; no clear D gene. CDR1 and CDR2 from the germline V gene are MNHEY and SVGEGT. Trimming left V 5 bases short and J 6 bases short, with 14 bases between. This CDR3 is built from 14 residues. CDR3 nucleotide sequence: TGTGCCAGCAGTCTCAGGCTTCCTATCAATGAGCAGTTCTTC. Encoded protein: CASSLRLPINEQFF.

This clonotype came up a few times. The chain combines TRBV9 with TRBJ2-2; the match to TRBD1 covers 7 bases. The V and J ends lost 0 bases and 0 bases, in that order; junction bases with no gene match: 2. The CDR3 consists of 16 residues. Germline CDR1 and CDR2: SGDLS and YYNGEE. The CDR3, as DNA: TGTGCCAGCAGCGTAGAAGGGACAGCGAACACCGGGGAGCTGTTTTTT. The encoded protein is CASSVEGTANTGELFF.

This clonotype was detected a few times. The CDR3: CSARDTSGGANTGELFF. In nucleotides, the CDR3 is TGCAGTGCTAGAGATACAAGCGGGGGAGCGAACACCGGGGAGCTGTTTTTT. The gene calls are TRBV20-1 and TRBJ2-2; 8 bases are a match to TRBD2. V shed 0 bases and J 0 bases; nucleotides not matched to a gene: 6. This CDR3 is 17 amino acids long. The germline gives CDR1 DFQATT, CDR2 SNEGSKA (reference sequence).

CDR3 DNA: TGTGCCAGCAGTTTAGAGGCTAGCTTCGATGAGCAGTTCTTC. The encoded protein is CASSLEASFDEQFF. This rearrangement joins TRBV12-3 or TRBV12-4 to TRBJ2-1; tentative D call: TRBD2 (5 bases). Trimming stripped 1 base from V and 8 bases from J, with 12 bases between. The length of the CDR3 is 14 residues.

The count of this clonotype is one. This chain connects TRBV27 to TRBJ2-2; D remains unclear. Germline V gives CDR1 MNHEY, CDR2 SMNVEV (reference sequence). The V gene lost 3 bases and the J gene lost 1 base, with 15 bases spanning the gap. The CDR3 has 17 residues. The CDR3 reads CASSFLTGLVNTGELFF. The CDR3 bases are TGTGCCAGCAGTTTTCTTACGGGTCTAGTGAACACCGGGGAGCTGTTTTTT.

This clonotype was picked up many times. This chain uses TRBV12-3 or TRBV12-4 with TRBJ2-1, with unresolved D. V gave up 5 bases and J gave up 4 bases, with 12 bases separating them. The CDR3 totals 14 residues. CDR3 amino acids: CASSAAAQYNEQFF. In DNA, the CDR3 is TGTGCCAGCAGTGCGGCGGCTCAATACAATGAGCAGTTCTTC.

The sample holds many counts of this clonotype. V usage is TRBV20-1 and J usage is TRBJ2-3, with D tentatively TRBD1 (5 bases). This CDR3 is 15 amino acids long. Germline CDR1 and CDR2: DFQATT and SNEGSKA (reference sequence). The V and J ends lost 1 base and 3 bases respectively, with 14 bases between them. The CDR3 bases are TGCAGTGCTAGAGTGTCACAGGCCCAGACAGATACGCAGTATTTT. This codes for CSARVSQAQTDTQYF.

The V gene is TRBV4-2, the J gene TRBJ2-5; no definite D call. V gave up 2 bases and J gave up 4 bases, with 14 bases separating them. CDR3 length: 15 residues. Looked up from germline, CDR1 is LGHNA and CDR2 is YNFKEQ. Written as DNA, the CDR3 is TGTGCCAGCAGCCAAAACCGCGGATACCTAGAGACCCAGTACTTC. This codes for CASSQNRGYLETQYF.

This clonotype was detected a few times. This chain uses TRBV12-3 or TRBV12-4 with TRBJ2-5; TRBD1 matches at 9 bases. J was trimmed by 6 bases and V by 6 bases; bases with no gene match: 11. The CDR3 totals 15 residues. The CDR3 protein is CASSHRDRAVQTQYF. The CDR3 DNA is TGTGCCAGCAGCCACCGGGACAGGGCGGTACAGACCCAGTACTTC.

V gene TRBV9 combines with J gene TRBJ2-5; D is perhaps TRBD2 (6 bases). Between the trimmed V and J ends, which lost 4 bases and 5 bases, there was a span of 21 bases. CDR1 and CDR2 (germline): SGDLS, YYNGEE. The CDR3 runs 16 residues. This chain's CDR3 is CASSLGLGGHRETQYF. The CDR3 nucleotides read TGTGCCAGCAGCCTCGGGCTAGGAGGGCATCGGGAGACCCAGTACTTC.

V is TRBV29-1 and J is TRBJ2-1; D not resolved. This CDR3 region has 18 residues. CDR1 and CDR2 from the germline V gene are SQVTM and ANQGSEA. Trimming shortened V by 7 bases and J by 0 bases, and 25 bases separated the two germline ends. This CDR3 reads CSAGVPEGPRFSYNEQFF. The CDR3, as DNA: TGCAGCGCCGGAGTCCCAGAAGGGCCCAGGTTCTCCTACAATGAGCAGTTCTTC.

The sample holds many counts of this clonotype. CDR3 amino acids: CAITVADEQFF. CDR3 coding DNA: TGTGCCATCACTGTGGCCGATGAGCAGTTCTTC. The J gene is TRBJ2-1, the V gene TRBV10-3; unclear D gene. CDR3 length: 11 residues. V gave up 7 bases and J gave up 8 bases, with 9 bases separating them. The germline V gene encodes CDR1 ENHRY and CDR2 SYGVKD.

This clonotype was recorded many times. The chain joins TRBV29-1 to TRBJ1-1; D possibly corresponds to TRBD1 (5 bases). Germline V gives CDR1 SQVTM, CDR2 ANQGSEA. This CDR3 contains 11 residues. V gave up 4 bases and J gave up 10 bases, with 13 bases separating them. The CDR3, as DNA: TGCAGCGTTGTGTGGGGCCTAACAGCTTTCTTT. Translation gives CSVVWGLTAFF. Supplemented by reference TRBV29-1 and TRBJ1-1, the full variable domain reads SAVISQKPSRDICQRGTSLTIQCQVDSQVTMMFWYRQQPGQSLTLIATANQGSEATYESGFVIDKFPISRPNLTFSTLTVSNMSPEDSSIYLCSVVWGLTAFFGQGTRLTVV.

CDR3 loop: CSARGEGYTF. CDR3 DNA: TGCAGTGCTCGAGGGGAAGGCTACACCTTC. The rearrangement joins TRBV20-1 to TRBJ1-2; TRBD1 might be the D (5 bases). CDR1 DFQATT and CDR2 SNEGSKA come from the germline V gene (reference sequence). The ends were cut back, 5 bases at V and 8 bases at J, with 9 bases in the middle. This CDR3 region has 10 residues.